The 9 T cell receptor beta chains below all came from one sample that was sequenced in a study of blood T cell repertoires in COVID-19. The method was immunoSEQ multiplex PCR; TCRdb's version includes in-frame clones alone and lacks a portion of them. The data contain 270,000 or so clones, roughly 88% of them singletons. Sequenced input: peripheral blood. The receptors come from a young woman with active or convalescent COVID-19.

The chain recombines TRBV10-3 with TRBJ2-1; TRBD1 is a possible D gene (6 bases). CDR3 length: 15 residues. The germline V gene has CDR1 ENHRY and CDR2 SYGVKD. The V end lost 6 bases, the J end lost 9 bases, and 21 bases lay between the germline ends. CDR3 DNA sequence: TGTGCCATCAGCAGGGGTTCGTCTGTTGAGGGTGAGCAGTTCTTC. Protein sequence: CAISRGSSVEGEQFF.

The J gene is TRBJ1-2, the V gene TRBV5-1; D is unresolved. From germline, CDR1 is SGHRS and CDR2 YFSETQ. The V end was cut by 0 bases, the J end by 0 bases, with 9 bases between. This CDR3 is 15 amino acids long. The CDR3 DNA reads as TGCGCCAGCAGCTTGGGGAGCGGAACTAACTATGGCTACACCTTC. Translated: CASSLGSGTNYGYTF.

The chain is built from TRBV13 and TRBJ2-5; perhaps TRBD2 as D (7 bases). V lost 1 base and J lost 5, with 8 bases in between. This CDR3 comprises 13 residues. Germline values: CDR1 PRHDT, CDR2 FYEKMQ (reference sequence). The CDR3 protein is CASSLEGGETQYF. CDR3 in DNA: TGTGCCAGCAGCTTAGAGGGGGGGGAGACCCAGTACTTC.

With respect to this clone: Germline and junction disagree at one end, which may indicate a read error. This chain connects TRBV7-7 to TRBJ2-5; 7 nucleotides line up with TRBD2. Germline V gene data show CDR1 as SSHAT and CDR2 as FNYEAQ (reference sequence). The CDR3 length is 16 residues. The CDR3 sequence is CASSLGTGGGQETQYF. The CDR3 DNA is TGTGCTAGCAGCCTGGGGACGGGGGGTGGCCAAGAGACCCAGTACTTC.

V usage is TRBV27 and J usage is TRBJ1-4; D ambiguous. The CDR3 runs to 17 residues. Germline V CDR1 and CDR2: MNHEY, SMNVEV (reference sequence). V lost 6 bases to trimming and J lost 7 bases, with 24 bases between them. CDR3 in amino acids: CASSLRRRFGTGEKLFF. The CDR3 nucleotides are TGTGCCAGCAGCCTCCGCCGAAGATTTGGAACGGGTGAAAAACTGTTTTTT.

This clone was recorded only once. This rearrangement joins TRBV28 to TRBJ1-2; 11 positions match TRBD1. Trimming at V came to 4 bases and at J to 8 bases, leaving 6 bases not matched to a gene. Germline CDR1 reads MDHEN; CDR2 reads SYDVKM. The CDR3 has 14 amino acids. The CDR3 DNA follows: TGTGCCAGCAGTTCCGGACAGGGGGCTCGGGGCTACACCTTC. Translated, it gives CASSSGQGARGYTF.

V usage is TRBV19 and J usage is TRBJ1-2; D gene uncertain. From germline, CDR1 is LNHDA and CDR2 SQIVND (reference sequence). The germline V and J ends were trimmed by 3 bases and 7 bases, with 18 bases remaining between them. The CDR3 consists of 15 residues. The CDR3 loop reads CASSIGRASGFGYTF. CDR3 nucleotides: TGTGCCAGTAGTATCGGGAGGGCCTCTGGATTTGGCTACACCTTC. Looking up the rest from reference TRBV19 and TRBJ1-2 gives the full variable domain: DGGITQSPKYLFRKEGQNVTLSCEQNLNHDAMYWYRQDPGQGLRLIYYSQIVNDFQKGDIAEGYSVSREKKESFPLTVTSAQKNPTAFYLCASSIGRASGFGYTFGSGTRLTVV.

The V gene is TRBV7-9, the J gene TRBJ1-1; D is undetermined. The CDR3 totals 13 residues. CDR1 is SEHNR and CDR2 is FQNEAQ in the germline V gene (reference sequence). V lost 1 base and J lost 4, with 7 bases in between. CDR3 amino acids: CASSLVEATEAFF. The CDR3 DNA sequence: TGTGCCAGCAGCTTAGTTGAAGCCACTGAAGCTTTCTTT.

The chain joins TRBV12-3 or TRBV12-4 to TRBJ2-2; D gene ambiguous. V dropped 2 bases and J dropped 7 bases, with 5 bases sitting between them. The CDR3 sequence is 12 residues long. The CDR3 reads CASSLNYGELFF. CDR3 coding DNA: TGTGCCAGCAGTTTAAACTACGGGGAGCTGTTTTTT.